The 31 T cell receptor beta chains below were found in one sample sequenced in a study of blood T cell repertoires in COVID-19. The repertoire was sequenced with immunoSEQ multiplex PCR; TCRdb's copy has only in-frame clones and lacks some. The table shows roughly 86,000 clones, with about 80% occurring only once. Sequencing used peripheral blood. The source of these receptors is a man aged 55 to 70 with acute or convalescent COVID-19.

The V and J genes are TRBV3-1 (or the pseudogene TRBV3-2) and TRBJ1-2, with D tentatively TRBD1 (5 bases). This CDR3 is 17 amino acids long. The ends were cut back, 1 base at V and 0 bases at J, with 15 bases in the middle. CDR1 LGHDT and CDR2 YNNKEL come from the germline V gene (reference sequence). The CDR3 reads CASSQGTQGLANYGYTF. The CDR3 DNA reads TGTGCCAGCAGCCAAGGAACTCAGGGATTAGCTAACTATGGCTACACCTTC.

J is TRBJ1-3 and V is TRBV5-6; D is uncertain. Germline CDR1 and CDR2: SGHDT and YYEEEE. Trimming took off 2 bases at V and 0 bases at J, with 6 bases between the two ends. This CDR3 region has 14 residues. The CDR3 DNA reads as TGTGCCAGCAGCTTTCGTAACTCTGGAAACACCATATATTTT. Translated, it gives CASSFRNSGNTIYF.

The chain recombines TRBV25-1 with TRBJ1-6; 8 bases match TRBD1. The trim removed 4 bases at V and 5 bases at J, leaving 7 bases unmatched. The CDR3 contains 16 residues. The V gene's germline CDR1 is MGHDK and CDR2 SYGVNS. The CDR3, as DNA: TGTGCCAGCAGTGTTGGGACAGGCTCAAATAATTCACCCCTCCACTTT. Encoded protein: CASSVGTGSNNSPLHF.

The J gene is TRBJ1-3, the V gene TRBV6-5; 8 bases are shared with TRBD1. CDR1 and CDR2 (germline): MNHEY, SVGAGI. The CDR3 covers 15 residues. V gave up 5 bases and J gave up 0 bases; unmatched junction bases: 3. Written as DNA, the CDR3 is TGTGCCAGCAGTCGGACAGGGACCTCTGGAAACACCATATATTTT. Translation: CASSRTGTSGNTIYF.

The genes are TRBV18 and TRBJ1-2; no reliable D call. This CDR3 spans 13 amino acids. V dropped 5 bases and J dropped 1 base, with 8 bases sitting between them. Germline CDR1 KGHSH, CDR2 LQKENI. CDR3 DNA sequence: TGTGCCAGCTCAAAACAGAATAACTATGGCTACACCTTC. It is translated as CASSKQNNYGYTF.

V gene TRBV7-8 combines with J gene TRBJ1-1; 7 positions match TRBD1. The V segment lost 4 bases and the J segment 0 bases; nucleotides outside the gene matches: 5. CDR1 SGHVS and CDR2 FQNEAQ come from the germline V gene. The CDR3 covers 15 residues. CDR3 DNA: TGTGCCAGCAGCTCGGTCGGGACAGTGAACACTGAAGCTTTCTTT. Encoded protein: CASSSVGTVNTEAFF. The full variable domain, in which reference TRBV7-8 and TRBJ1-1 provide the parts outside the CDR3, is GAGVSQSPRYKVAKRGQDVALRCDPISGHVSLFWYQQALGQGPEFLTYFQNEAQLDKSGLPSDRFFAERPEGSVSTLKIQRTQQEDSAVYLCASSSVGTVNTEAFFGQGTRLTVV.

This clone turned up a few times. This chain links TRBV15 with TRBJ1-4; D possibly corresponds to TRBD1 (6 bases). There are 16 residues in the CDR3. Germline CDR1 LNHNV, CDR2 YYDKDF (reference sequence). The germline V and J ends were trimmed by 4 bases and 4 bases, with 16 bases remaining between them. The CDR3 is CATSNQIQGLNEKLFF. The DNA of the CDR3 is TGTGCCACCAGCAACCAGATACAGGGTCTTAATGAAAAACTGTTTTTT.

The chain employs TRBV7-6 and TRBJ1-6, with 8 bases matching TRBD1. The CDR3 is 15 residues long. Germline V CDR1 and CDR2: SGHVS, FNYEAQ. After removal of 4 bases from V and 5 bases from J, the junction contained 4 bases not matched to a gene. The CDR3 sequence: CASSSRTGNNSPLHF. CDR3 bases: TGTGCCAGCAGCTCTCGGACAGGGAATAATTCACCCCTCCACTTT.

This chain links TRBV11-2 with TRBJ2-3; D is unresolved. The CDR3 covers 16 residues. V was trimmed by 1 base and J by 3 bases, leaving 14 bases between them. Per germline, CDR1 SGHAT and CDR2 FQNNGV. The CDR3 loop is CASSLGLVPWTDTQYF. The CDR3 bases are TGTGCCAGCAGCTTAGGACTGGTCCCTTGGACAGATACGCAGTATTTT.

The rearrangement links TRBV5-6 to TRBJ1-3; 7 bases agree with TRBD1. CDR1 is SGHDT and CDR2 is YYEEEE in the germline V gene. CDR3 length: 14 residues. After removal of 4 bases from V and 10 bases from J, the junction contained 11 bases not matched to a gene. The CDR3 DNA reads as TGTGCCAGCAGCACGGGGACAGCTAAAGGGACCATATATTTT. It is translated as CASSTGTAKGTIYF. Looking up the rest from reference TRBV5-6 and TRBJ1-3 gives the full variable domain: DAGVTQSPTHLIKTRGQQVTLRCSPKSGHDTVSWYQQALGQGPQFIFQYYEEEERQRGNFPDRFSGHQFPNYSSELNVNALLLGDSALYLCASSTGTAKGTIYFGEGSWLTVV.

The V gene is TRBV11-2, the J gene TRBJ1-1; 7 nucleotides agree with TRBD1. Trimming took 6 bases from V and 5 from J; bases not matched to a gene: 9. This CDR3 spans 14 amino acids. Looked up from germline, CDR1 is SGHAT and CDR2 is FQNNGV. CDR3 protein: CASRNRQGATEAFF. Written as DNA, the CDR3 is TGTGCCAGCAGGAACCGACAGGGAGCGACTGAAGCTTTCTTT.

This sequence joins TRBV7-2 and TRBJ1-1; 9 bases are a match to TRBD1. The CDR3 spans 13 residues. V shed 3 bases, J shed 8 bases, and the junction held 4 bases outside the gene matches. From germline, CDR1 is SGHTA and CDR2 FQGNSA. CDR3 amino acids: CASSFSGQGEAFF. CDR3 coding DNA: TGTGCCAGCAGCTTTTCGGGACAGGGCGAAGCTTTCTTT.

This chain connects TRBV10-3 to TRBJ2-5; 10 bases fit TRBD1. After removal of 6 bases from V and 4 bases from J, the junction contained 2 bases not matched to a gene. The CDR3 sequence is 13 residues long. Germline-derived CDR1 and CDR2 are ENHRY and SYGVKD. This CDR3 is CAISGQGGETQYF. The CDR3 DNA reads as TGTGCCATCAGCGGACAGGGGGGAGAGACCCAGTACTTC.

This chain links TRBV19 with TRBJ1-2, with 9 bases fitting TRBD1. The CDR3 extends over 15 amino acids. The germline gives CDR1 LNHDA, CDR2 SQIVND (reference sequence). The trim removed 6 bases at V and 5 bases at J, leaving 10 bases unmatched. CDR3 nucleotide sequence: TGTGCCAGTAGGAAAGCGGGACAGGGCGAGTATGGCTACACCTTC. Amino acid sequence: CASRKAGQGEYGYTF.

This rearrangement joins TRBV11-2 to TRBJ2-1; a possible D gene is TRBD2 (6 bases). CDR1 SGHAT and CDR2 FQNNGV come from the germline V gene. This CDR3 spans 15 amino acids. Between the trimmed V and J ends, which lost 5 bases and 7 bases, there was a span of 18 bases. As DNA, the CDR3 is TGTGCCAGCAGCGCCACGGGCGGGGCAGGAAATGAGCAGTTCTTC. Protein sequence: CASSATGGAGNEQFF. Supplemented by reference TRBV11-2 and TRBJ2-1, the full variable domain reads EAGVAQSPRYKIIEKRQSVAFWCNPISGHATLYWYQQILGQGPKLLIQFQNNGVVDDSQLPKDRFSAERLKGVDSTLKIQPAKLEDSAVYLCASSATGGAGNEQFFGPGTRLTVL.

The chain combines TRBV4-1 with TRBJ2-7, with a tentative D call TRBD2 (6 bases). CDR1 is MGHRA, CDR2 YSYEKL, per germline. Trimming removed 0 bases at V and 1 base at J, with 13 bases between. The CDR3 is made up of 16 amino acids. The CDR3 here is CASSQEKAGASYEQYF. The CDR3 DNA reads as TGCGCCAGCAGCCAAGAAAAAGCGGGCGCTTCCTACGAGCAGTACTTC.

V usage is TRBV6-2 or TRBV6-3 and J usage is TRBJ1-6; a weak D match, TRBD1 (6 bases). CDR3 length equals 14 residues. Looked up from germline, CDR1 is MNHEY and CDR2 is SVGEGT. The V and J ends lost 0 bases and 9 bases respectively, with 9 bases between them. The CDR3 sequence is CASSYSGRGSPLHF. CDR3 in DNA: TGTGCCAGCAGTTACTCCGGCAGGGGTTCACCCCTCCACTTT.

The rearrangement links TRBV7-3 to TRBJ1-5; no definite D call. Germline assignment: CDR1 SGHTA and CDR2 FQGTGA. This CDR3 region has 15 residues. The V gene lost 1 base and the J gene lost 3 bases, with 10 bases spanning the gap. This CDR3 reads CASSLNGRSNQPQHF. CDR3 nucleotides: TGTGCCAGCAGCTTAAATGGCAGATCCAATCAGCCCCAGCATTTT. Using reference TRBV7-3 and TRBJ1-5 for the parts outside the CDR3, the full variable domain is GAGVSQTPSNKVTEKGKYVELRCDPISGHTALYWYRQSLGQGPEFLIYFQGTGAADDSGLPNDRFFAVRPEGSVSTLKIQRTERGDSAVYLCASSLNGRSNQPQHFGDGTRLSIL.

The chain employs TRBV21-1 and TRBJ1-5. TRBV21-1 is deemed a pseudogene. CDR3 length: 17 amino acids. The CDR3 loop is CASSIGGEGWDNQPQHF. CDR3 DNA: TGTGCCAGCAGCATAGGGGGGGAAGGTTGGGACAATCAGCCCCAGCATTTT.

V usage is TRBV5-6 and J usage is TRBJ1-1, with 10 bases fitting TRBD1. V lost 5 bases, J lost 6 bases, and 7 bases stayed unmatched. The germline V gene has CDR1 SGHDT and CDR2 YYEEEE. CDR3 size: 14 residues. CDR3 in amino acids: CASSYDRGLAEAFF. Written as DNA, the CDR3 is TGTGCCAGCAGTTATGACAGGGGGCTGGCTGAAGCTTTCTTT.

The CDR3 region is CASTAGQGTNYGYTF. The CDR3 DNA is TGTGCCAGCACCGCCGGACAGGGAACTAACTATGGCTACACCTTC. This chain joins TRBV11-2 and TRBJ1-2, with TRBD1 matching 8 bases. From germline, CDR1 is SGHAT and CDR2 FQNNGV. The CDR3 length is 15 residues. The trim removed 7 bases at V and 0 bases at J, leaving 7 bases unmatched.

The genes are TRBV10-1 and TRBJ1-1, with D uncertain. Trimming took off 2 bases at V and 6 bases at J, with 10 bases between the two ends. The CDR3 is made up of 13 amino acids. Germline V CDR1 and CDR2: WNHNN, SYGVQD (reference sequence). The CDR3 sequence is CASSERGASEAFF. CDR3 DNA sequence: TGCGCCAGCAGTGAGCGGGGTGCCTCTGAAGCTTTCTTT.

The chain is built from TRBV27 and TRBJ2-5; D might be TRBD2 (5 bases). The CDR3 totals 14 residues. Germline assignment: CDR1 MNHEY and CDR2 SMNVEV (reference sequence). V was cut by 1 base and J by 4 bases, with 10 bases left in between. The CDR3 DNA is TGTGCCAGCAGTTTATTCGGCGGAGGAGAGACCCAGTACTTC. Translation: CASSLFGGGETQYF.

The table lists this clone with a few counts. The rearrangement joins TRBV7-2 to TRBJ1-1; D unclear. Germline V gene lookup returns CDR1 SGHTA and CDR2 FQGNSA. The V end lost 3 bases, the J end lost 2 bases, and 10 bases lay between the germline ends. The CDR3 covers 14 residues. This CDR3 reads CASSFSSFNTEAFF. In DNA form, the CDR3 reads TGTGCCAGCAGCTTCTCCAGTTTTAACACTGAAGCTTTCTTT.

This chain links TRBV7-9 with TRBJ2-6, with 9 bases identical to TRBD1. Germline CDR1 is SEHNR and CDR2 is FQNEAQ (reference sequence). The CDR3 sequence is 19 residues long. Unmatched junction bases numbered 11, after V lost 5 bases and J lost 0 bases. The CDR3: CASSTLTGGESSGANVLTF. In DNA form, the CDR3 reads TGTGCCAGCAGCACCCTTACAGGGGGCGAGAGCTCTGGGGCCAACGTCCTGACTTTC.

The chain carries TRBV30 and TRBJ1-3; D gene unclear. The germline V gene encodes CDR1 GTSNPN and CDR2 SVGIG (reference sequence). The V gene lost 0 bases and the J gene lost 0 bases, with 6 bases spanning the gap. The CDR3 has 14 amino acids. The CDR3 loop is CAWSVRFSGNTIYF. CDR3 DNA: TGTGCCTGGAGTGTACGGTTCTCTGGAAACACCATATATTTT.

The J gene is TRBJ1-1, the V gene TRBV5-1; D may be TRBD1 (6 bases). This CDR3 contains 14 residues. Germline V gives CDR1 SGHRS, CDR2 YFSETQ. Trimming pared 5 bases from V and 2 bases from J, leaving 13 bases between. For the CDR3, the DNA is TGCGCCAGCAGGGCCGGGACACCAAACACTGAAGCTTTCTTT. Its translation: CASRAGTPNTEAFF.

The chain recombines TRBV27 with TRBJ1-6; D remains unclear. Trimming removed 3 bases at V and 0 bases at J, with 3 bases between. CDR1 and CDR2 (germline): MNHEY, SMNVEV (reference sequence). CDR3 length: 14 amino acids. CDR3 in amino acids: CASSFRSYNSPLHF. The CDR3 bases are TGTGCCAGCAGTTTCCGCTCCTATAATTCACCCCTCCACTTT.

The rearrangement joins TRBV5-1 to TRBJ1-4; 8 nucleotides line up with TRBD1. The CDR3 spans 16 residues. J lost 0 bases, V lost 4 bases, and 5 bases had no gene match. Germline V lookup: CDR1 SGHRS, CDR2 YFSETQ. In nucleotides, the CDR3 is TGCGCCAGCAGCAGAGGACAGGGTGCAACTAATGAAAAACTGTTTTTT. It yields the protein CASSRGQGATNEKLFF.

This clone was detected once. The chain is built from TRBV19 and TRBJ1-3; D is uncertain. The CDR3 has 15 residues. Germline CDR1 reads LNHDA; CDR2 reads SQIVND (reference sequence). Trimming took off 2 bases at V and 4 bases at J, with 12 bases between the two ends. CDR3 amino acids: CASSISPFGGNTIYF. CDR3 coding DNA: TGTGCCAGTAGTATAAGTCCATTCGGGGGAAACACCATATATTTT.

The CDR3 is CSASGSNQPQHF. In DNA, the CDR3 is TGCAGCGCCTCAGGGAGCAATCAGCCCCAGCATTTT. This chain uses TRBV29-1 with TRBJ1-5; D is possibly TRBD1 (5 bases). This CDR3 is 12 amino acids long. Germline V gene sequence: CDR1 SQVTM, CDR2 ANQGSEA. V lost 7 bases and J 1 base, leaving 8 bases between the germline ends.